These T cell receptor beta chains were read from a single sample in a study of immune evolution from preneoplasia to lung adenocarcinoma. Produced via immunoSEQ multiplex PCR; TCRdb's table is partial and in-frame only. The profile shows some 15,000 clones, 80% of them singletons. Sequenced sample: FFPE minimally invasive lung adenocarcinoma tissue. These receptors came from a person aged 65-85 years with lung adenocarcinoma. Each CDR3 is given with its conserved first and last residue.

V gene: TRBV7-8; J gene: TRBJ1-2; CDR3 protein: CASSLVGAGQRANYGYTF
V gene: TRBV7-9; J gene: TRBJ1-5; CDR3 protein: CASSTTGFNQPQHF
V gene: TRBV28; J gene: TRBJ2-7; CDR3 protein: CAVPGQDPGEQYF
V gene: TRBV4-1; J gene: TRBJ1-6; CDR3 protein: CASSQEPRQGSSSYNSPLHF
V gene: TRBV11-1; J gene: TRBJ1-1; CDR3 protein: CASNFGGNTEAFF
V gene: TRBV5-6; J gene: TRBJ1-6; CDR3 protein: CASRPGSYNSPLHF
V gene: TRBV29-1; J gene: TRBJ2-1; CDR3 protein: CSAEGGTYNEQFF
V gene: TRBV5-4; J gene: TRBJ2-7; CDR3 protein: CASSQSTSYEQYF
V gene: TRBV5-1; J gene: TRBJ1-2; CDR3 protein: CASSIGQGEGYTF
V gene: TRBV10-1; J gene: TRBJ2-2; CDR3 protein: CASSEFFDTGELFF
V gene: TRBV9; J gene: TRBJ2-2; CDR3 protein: CASSEDAGELFF
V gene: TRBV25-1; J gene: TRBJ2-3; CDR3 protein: CASSDHSHTQYF
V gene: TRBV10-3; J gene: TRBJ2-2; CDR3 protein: CAIRSGQGVTGELFF
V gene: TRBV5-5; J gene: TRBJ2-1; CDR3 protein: CASSLEGSYNEQFF
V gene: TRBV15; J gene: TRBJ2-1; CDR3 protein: CATSRDRLSYNEQFF
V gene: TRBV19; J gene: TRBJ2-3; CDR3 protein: CASSTGFTDTQYF
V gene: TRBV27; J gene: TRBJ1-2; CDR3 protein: CASRSANYGYTF
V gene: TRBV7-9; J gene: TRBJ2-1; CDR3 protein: CASSFLSGPTSYNEQFF
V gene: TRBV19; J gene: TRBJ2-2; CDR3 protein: CASSIRAGELFF
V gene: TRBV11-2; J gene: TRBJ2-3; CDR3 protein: CASSLVGGRADTQYF
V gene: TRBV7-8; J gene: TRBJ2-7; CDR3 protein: CASSPTGQGEQYF
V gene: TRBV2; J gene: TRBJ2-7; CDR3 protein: CASSQQGPSYEQYF
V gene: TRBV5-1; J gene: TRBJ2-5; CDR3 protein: CASSWGTEVLKETQYF
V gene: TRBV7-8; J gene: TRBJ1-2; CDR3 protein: CASSLAQGRGYGYTF
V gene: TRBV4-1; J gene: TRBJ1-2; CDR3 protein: CASSQDGTGINYGYTF
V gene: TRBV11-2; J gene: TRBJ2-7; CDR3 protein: CASSLGASGYEQYF
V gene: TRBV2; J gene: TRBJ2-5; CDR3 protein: CASRSSGGYQETQYF
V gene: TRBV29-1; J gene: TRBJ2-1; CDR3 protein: CSVEHRTSGGAYNEQFF
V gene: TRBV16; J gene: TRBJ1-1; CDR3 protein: CASKGHREMNTEAFF
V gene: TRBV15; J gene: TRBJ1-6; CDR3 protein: CATRSFALNSPLHF
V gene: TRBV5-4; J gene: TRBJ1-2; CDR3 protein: CASSFFKGQGAYGYTF
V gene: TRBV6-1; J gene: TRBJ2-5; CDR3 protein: CASRRVRGSVETQYF
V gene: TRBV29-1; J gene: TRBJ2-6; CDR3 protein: CSVEVGRGPPGANVLTF
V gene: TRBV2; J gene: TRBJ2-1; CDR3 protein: CASSEQGLNEQFF
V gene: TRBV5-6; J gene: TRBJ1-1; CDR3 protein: CASTRGQTNTEAFF
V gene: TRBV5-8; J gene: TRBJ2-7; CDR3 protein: CASSPGQRSKRGYEQYF
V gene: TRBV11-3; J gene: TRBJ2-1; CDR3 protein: CASSLSGTGLNEQFF
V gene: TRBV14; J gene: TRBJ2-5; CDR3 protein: CASSQQRGQETQYF
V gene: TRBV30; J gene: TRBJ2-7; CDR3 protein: CAWSGTRWVGQYF
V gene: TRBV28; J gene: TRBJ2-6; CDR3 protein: CASSKDRGTGANVLTF
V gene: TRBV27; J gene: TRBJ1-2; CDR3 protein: CASSLTGGDRRGYTF
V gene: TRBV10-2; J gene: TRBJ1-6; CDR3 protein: CASSLDRGNSPLHF
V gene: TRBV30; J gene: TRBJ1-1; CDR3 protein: CAWSRLQGGAFF
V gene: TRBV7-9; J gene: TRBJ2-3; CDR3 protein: CASSLSGNTQYF
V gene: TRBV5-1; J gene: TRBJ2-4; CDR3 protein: CASSAGQGDIQYF
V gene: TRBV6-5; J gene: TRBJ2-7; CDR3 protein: CASSSRQGGYEQYF
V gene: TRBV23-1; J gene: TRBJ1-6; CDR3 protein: CASRGQGAFPLHF
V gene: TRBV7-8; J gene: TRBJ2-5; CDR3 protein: CASSRGLAGETQYF
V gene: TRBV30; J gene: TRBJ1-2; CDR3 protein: CAWSPNQIGGYTF